Reported below is one T cell receptor beta chain. This table comes from immunoSEQ multiplex PCR, and its TCRdb copy is limited to in-frame clones, with some not included. The sample consists of some 69,000 clones, about 93% of them appearing once. Patients were ineligible given autoimmune disease history or systemic immunosuppression. The sample is drawn from a study of OX40 agonist ivuxolimab in advanced cancers. This CDR3 is 13 amino acids long. Germline-derived CDR1 and CDR2 are SGDLS and YYNGEE. Trimming shortened V by 0 bases and J by 4 bases, and 5 bases separated the two germline ends. This TCR was sampled from an adult with an advanced solid tumor such as melanoma, head and neck, liver or kidney cancer. The source was CD4+ or CD8+ T cells sorted from blood, collected in a trial of the OX40 agonist ivuxolimab. The genes are TRBV9 and TRBJ1-3, with unresolved D. CDR3 nucleotide sequence: TGTGCCAGCAGCGTAGCACAAGGAAACACCATATATTTT. Its translation: CASSVAQGNTIYF.